This passage covers 24 T cell receptor beta chains from one sample sequenced in a study of blood T cell repertoires in COVID-19. Clones were read by immunoSEQ multiplex PCR, and TCRdb kept only the in-frame ones, dropping some. Of under 250,000 clones listed, around three quarters are singletons. The sequenced sample consisted of peripheral blood. The receptor source for this set is a woman in her seventies with acute or convalescent COVID-19.

V and J are TRBV5-8 and TRBJ2-6; D may be TRBD2 (6 bases). Germline V gene lookup returns CDR1 SGHTS and CDR2 YDEGEE. The CDR3 is 16 residues long. Trimming left V 0 bases short and J 4 bases short, with 11 bases between. The CDR3 region has the DNA TGTGCCAGCAGCTTGGTGAGGGAGGCAGGGGCCAACGTCCTGACTTTC. Translating it yields CASSLVREAGANVLTF.

The V and J genes are TRBV5-1 and TRBJ2-5; 9 bases match TRBD2. The germline gives CDR1 SGHRS, CDR2 YFSETQ. J lost 3 bases, V lost 0 bases, and 9 bases had no gene match. The CDR3 sequence is 17 residues long. The CDR3 coding sequence is TGCGCCAGCAGCTTGGGAGGTTTAGCGGGGGTAAAAGAGACCCAGTACTTC. Translation gives CASSLGGLAGVKETQYF.

The chain has TRBV5-4 and TRBJ1-3; the D is unclear. The CDR3 contains 12 residues. CDR1 is SGHNT and CDR2 is YYREEE in the germline V gene (reference sequence). The V end was cut by 0 bases, the J end by 7 bases, with 5 bases between. The CDR3, as DNA: TGTGCCAGCAGCTTGGCCGGGAACACCATATATTTT. Protein: CASSLAGNTIYF. Combining the CDR3 with reference TRBV5-4 and TRBJ1-3 gives the whole variable domain ETGVTQSPTHLIKTRGQQVTLRCSSQSGHNTVSWYQQALGQGPQFIFQYYREEENGRGNFPPRFSGLQFPNYSSELNVNALELDDSALYLCASSLAGNTIYFGEGSWLTVV.

The J gene is TRBJ2-7, the V gene TRBV6-2 or TRBV6-3; 7 bases are shared with TRBD1. Germline CDR1 MNHEY, CDR2 SVGEGT. V lost 5 bases to trimming and J lost 4 bases; unmatched junction nucleotides: 11. The CDR3 has 15 residues. The CDR3 DNA follows: TGTGCCAGCAGTCGACATCAGGGGGTTAAATACGAGCAGTACTTC. This translates into CASSRHQGVKYEQYF.

This clone was observed a single time. The CDR3 DNA follows: TGTGCCAGCAGCCAATCAGGGGTGGGCAATCAGCCCCAGCATTTT. This sequence encodes CASSQSGVGNQPQHF. This rearrangement joins TRBV16 to TRBJ1-5, with a weak D call TRBD1 (5 bases). The CDR3 is made up of 15 amino acids. Germline V gene sequence: CDR1 KGHSY, CDR2 FQNENV. Trimming took off 0 bases at V and 2 bases at J, with 8 bases between the two ends.

This clone was seen a handful of times. V gene TRBV5-1 combines with J gene TRBJ2-1; D is possibly TRBD2 (6 bases). Trimming left V 4 bases short and J 6 bases short, with 20 bases between. The CDR3 length is 16 residues. CDR1 is SGHRS and CDR2 is YFSETQ in the germline V gene. The CDR3 loop reads CASSPGERVSGNEQFF. CDR3 bases: TGCGCCAGCAGCCCGGGGGAGCGGGTTTCCGGCAATGAGCAGTTCTTC.

The chain recombines TRBV24-1 with TRBJ2-3; no definite D call. Trimming removed 4 bases at V and 2 bases at J, with 3 bases between. The CDR3 loop spans 12 amino acids. Germline V gene lookup returns CDR1 KGHDR and CDR2 SFDVKD. CDR3 sequence: CATSDVTDTQYF. For the CDR3, the DNA is TGTGCCACCAGTGACGTCACAGATACGCAGTATTTT.

This chain uses TRBV9 with TRBJ1-2, with D possibly being TRBD1 (5 bases). Germline V gene sequence: CDR1 SGDLS, CDR2 YYNGEE. V dropped 0 bases and J dropped 2 bases, with 8 bases sitting between them. CDR3 length equals 14 residues. As DNA, the CDR3 is TGTGCCAGCAGCGTAGTGACAGCCAACTATGGCTACACCTTC. Its translation: CASSVVTANYGYTF.

The chain carries TRBV3-1 (or the pseudogene TRBV3-2) and TRBJ1-1, with unresolved D. Germline CDR1 LGHDT, CDR2 YNNKEL (reference sequence). V was clipped by 4 bases and J by 2 bases, with 11 bases between them. This CDR3 is 14 amino acids long. CDR3 in amino acids: CASSPLTHNTEAFF. The CDR3 nucleotides read TGTGCCAGCAGCCCCCTGACACATAACACTGAAGCTTTCTTT.

The V call is TRBV6-2 or TRBV6-3, the J call TRBJ1-5, with D uncertain. Deletions cut 3 bases from V and 4 bases from J, with 13 bases between. CDR1 and CDR2 (germline): MNHEY, SVGEGT. CDR3 size: 15 residues. The CDR3 reads CASSYYAGGNQPQHF. DNA for the CDR3: TGTGCCAGCAGTTATTACGCTGGCGGGAATCAGCCCCAGCATTTT.

This clone was detected a few times. One end of the junction does not line up with germline, which may come from a read error. The chain joins TRBV10-3 to TRBJ2-1; 9 nucleotides match TRBD2. Germline V gene sequence: CDR1 ENHRY, CDR2 SYGVKD. This CDR3 region has 14 residues. The CDR3 sequence: CATSLAGVDNEQFF. Here the CDR3 DNA reads TGTGCCACCAGTTTAGCGGGGGTAGACAATGAGCAGTTCTTC.

The chain recombines TRBV29-1 with TRBJ2-5; 11 bases are shared with TRBD1. There are 17 residues in the CDR3. J lost 4 bases, V lost 0 bases, and 10 bases had no gene match. Germline V gives CDR1 SQVTM, CDR2 ANQGSEA. The CDR3 loop is CSVEDLSRTGGVETQYF. CDR3 DNA: TGCAGCGTTGAAGATCTTTCCAGGACAGGGGGCGTAGAGACCCAGTACTTC.

This clone has a handful of counts. The chain links TRBV5-1 to TRBJ1-1; TRBD1 matches 8 bases. The germline V gene encodes CDR1 SGHRS and CDR2 YFSETQ. Germline trimming cut 7 bases from V and 4 bases from J; bases unmatched to any gene: 9. CDR3 size: 14 residues. CDR3 in amino acids: CASRTGTGSTEAFF. The CDR3 DNA is TGCGCCAGCCGAACCGGGACAGGAAGCACTGAAGCTTTCTTT.

The rearrangement joins TRBV7-2 to TRBJ2-4; D is possibly TRBD2 (5 bases). The V gene lost 2 bases and the J gene lost 5 bases, with 7 bases spanning the gap. Germline V gene sequence: CDR1 SGHTA, CDR2 FQGNSA. The CDR3 sequence is 13 residues long. The CDR3 nucleotides are TGTGCCAGCAGCTTAAGCGGTGAAAACATTCAGTACTTC. Its protein is CASSLSGENIQYF.

This chain links TRBV11-2 with TRBJ2-1; D remains unclear. This CDR3 is 13 amino acids long. Germline CDR1 SGHAT, CDR2 FQNNGV. Trimming cost V 8 bases and J 7 bases, with 15 bases left between them. CDR3 sequence (DNA): TGTGCCAGCCGTTGGGCCATTATGAATGAGCAGTTCTTC. Translated: CASRWAIMNEQFF.

This sequence joins TRBV7-9 and TRBJ1-2; D is unclear. CDR3 length: 16 residues. Between the trimmed V and J ends, which lost 1 base and 4 bases, there was a span of 16 bases. Germline CDR1 SEHNR, CDR2 FQNEAQ (reference sequence). CDR3 sequence reads: CASSLGSCYIPYGYTF. The CDR3 nucleotides read TGTGCCAGCAGCTTAGGGTCCTGCTATATCCCCTATGGCTACACCTTC.

V is TRBV5-6 and J is TRBJ1-6, with 8 bases fitting TRBD1. Germline lookup yields CDR1 SGHDT and CDR2 YYEEEE. Losses at the gene ends were 5 bases for V and 7 bases for J; bases not matched to a gene: 2. This CDR3 has 13 residues. CDR3 region: CASRYRGNSPLHF. In nucleotides, the CDR3 is TGTGCCAGCAGGTACAGGGGGAATTCACCCCTCCACTTT.

The chain uses TRBV6-5 and TRBJ2-7, with D possibly TRBD1 on 6 matching bases. The germline CDR1 and CDR2 sequences are MNHEY and SVGAGI. Deletions cut 4 bases from V and 4 bases from J, with 11 bases between. The CDR3 loop spans 13 amino acids. CDR3 sequence reads: CASSSPGTYEQYV. The CDR3 coding sequence is TGTGCCAGCAGTTCCCCGGGGACATACGAGCAGTACGTC.

V and J are TRBV5-1 and TRBJ2-5; D not resolved. Germline V lookup: CDR1 SGHRS, CDR2 YFSETQ. Deletions cut 1 base from V and 6 bases from J, with 19 bases between. The length of the CDR3 is 16 residues. The CDR3 DNA is TGCGCCAGCAGCTTGTCGCTTGGTGAGGTCATGAAGACCCAGTACTTC. It specifies CASSLSLGEVMKTQYF.

This chain joins TRBV7-3 and TRBJ1-5, with 9 bases matching TRBD1. The length of the CDR3 is 19 residues. Germline trimming cut 4 bases from V and 4 bases from J; bases unmatched to any gene: 17. Germline V gene sequence: CDR1 SGHTA, CDR2 FQGTGA. The CDR3 DNA follows: TGTGCCAGCAGCTCCCCCTCTCCGGGACAGGGCGCGCTAAATCAGCCCCAGCATTTT. This translates into CASSSPSPGQGALNQPQHF.

The chain couples TRBV7-9 to TRBJ2-7, with TRBD1 matching 7 bases. The CDR3 spans 14 residues. Germline CDR1 reads SEHNR; CDR2 reads FQNEAQ (reference sequence). The J segment lost 4 bases and the V segment lost 7 bases, leaving 10 bases of the junction unmatched. The CDR3 sequence is CASNLQGGVYEQYF. Here the CDR3 DNA reads TGTGCCAGCAACCTCCAAGGGGGCGTTTACGAGCAGTACTTC.

This clone has just one count. This rearrangement joins TRBV11-3 to TRBJ2-3; the match to TRBD2 covers 8 bases. Germline CDR1 and CDR2: SGHNT and YENEEA. After removal of 5 bases from V and 6 bases from J, the junction contained 7 bases not matched to a gene. The CDR3 contains 14 residues. The CDR3 region has the DNA TGTGCCAGCAGCCTCGGACTAGCAAGTGATACGCAGTATTTT. Translation gives CASSLGLASDTQYF.

The chain employs TRBV30 and TRBJ2-3; TRBD1 is a possible D gene (6 bases). The CDR3 consists of 15 residues. V was pared by 3 bases and J by 5 bases, with 18 bases between. Per germline, CDR1 GTSNPN and CDR2 SVGIG (reference sequence). The CDR3 is CAWSPGQGNRDTQYF. Here the CDR3 DNA reads TGTGCCTGGAGCCCGGGGCAGGGGAACAGAGATACGCAGTATTTT.

This chain joins TRBV11-3 and TRBJ1-4; D remains ambiguous. The germline V gene has CDR1 SGHNT and CDR2 YENEEA. V was cut by 5 bases and J by 8 bases, with 15 bases left in between. The CDR3 contains 14 residues. The CDR3 region is CASSPRPPGEKLFF. CDR3 coding DNA: TGTGCCAGCAGCCCCCGACCCCCGGGGGAAAAACTGTTTTTT.